What follows are 29 T cell receptor beta chains derived from one specimen sequenced in a study of blood T cell repertoires in COVID-19. The repertoire was sequenced with immunoSEQ multiplex PCR; TCRdb's copy has only in-frame clones and lacks some. The top ten clones hold roughly 21% of a sample with some 200,000 clones, around 90% of them seen once. The sample comprised peripheral blood. These receptors all stem from a man aged 55 to 70 with active or convalescent COVID-19.

This chain uses TRBV7-2 with TRBJ2-7, with TRBD1 matching over 7 bases. The V segment lost 1 base and the J segment 6 bases; nucleotides outside the gene matches: 6. Germline V gives CDR1 SGHTA, CDR2 FQGNSA. The CDR3 loop spans 14 amino acids. The CDR3, as DNA: TGTGCCAGCAGCTTAGGAAGGGGGCCAGGCGAGCAGTACTTC. Its protein is CASSLGRGPGEQYF.

The rearrangement uses TRBV9 and TRBJ1-2, with 8 bases fitting TRBD1. V dropped 3 bases and J dropped 0; count of bases not matched to a gene: 10. CDR3 length equals 17 residues. Germline CDR1 reads SGDLS; CDR2 reads YYNGEE. CDR3 in amino acids: CASSARDRSISNYGYTF. The CDR3 region has the DNA TGTGCCAGCAGCGCCCGGGACAGGTCAATTTCTAACTATGGCTACACCTTC.

This clone was found once. This chain uses TRBV10-2 with TRBJ1-6; D is undetermined. This CDR3 region has 17 residues. CDR1 and CDR2 from the germline V gene are WSHSY and SAAADI. V was trimmed by 3 bases and J by 7 bases, leaving 19 bases between them. CDR3: CASSDGRIVERNSPLHF. CDR3 nucleotides: TGCGCCAGCAGTGACGGGAGGATTGTAGAAAGGAATTCACCCCTCCACTTT.

J is TRBJ1-5 and V is TRBV7-2; the match to TRBD1 covers 8 bases. The J segment lost 6 bases and the V segment lost 5 bases, leaving 6 bases of the junction unmatched. This CDR3 is built from 14 residues. Germline-derived CDR1 and CDR2 are SGHTA and FQGNSA. CDR3 bases: TGTGCCAGCAGCGCGCGACAGGGGTCTCAGCCCCAGCATTTT. Translated: CASSARQGSQPQHF. The variable domain in full, with the rest retrieved from reference TRBV7-2 and TRBJ1-5, is GAGVSQSPSNKVTEKGKDVELRCDPISGHTALYWYRQSLGQGLEFLIYFQGNSAPDKSGLPSDRFSAERTGGSVSTLTIQRTQQEDSAVYLCASSARQGSQPQHFGDGTRLSIL.

This clone was recorded only once. The chain has TRBV5-1 and TRBJ2-3, with TRBD1 identical over 7 bases. The length of the CDR3 is 15 residues. CDR1 is SGHRS, CDR2 YFSETQ, per germline. Trimming at V came to 0 bases and at J to 7 bases, leaving 8 bases not matched to a gene. DNA for the CDR3: TGCGCCAGCAGCTTGGGGGACAGATCCACGTATACGCAGTATTTT. Its protein product is CASSLGDRSTYTQYF.

For the CDR3, the DNA is TGTGCCAGCAGCTACGTCGACGAGCAGTACTTC. Amino acid sequence: CASSYVDEQYF. The V gene is TRBV6-5, the J gene TRBJ2-7; no clear D gene. This CDR3 has 11 residues. Germline-derived CDR1 and CDR2 are MNHEY and SVGAGI. Trimming shortened V by 6 bases and J by 5 bases, and 8 bases separated the two germline ends.

This rearrangement joins TRBV11-2 to TRBJ2-7, with no clear D. Per germline, CDR1 SGHAT and CDR2 FQNNGV. This CDR3 has 13 residues. Between the trimmed V and J ends, which lost 1 base and 4 bases, there was a span of 8 bases. The CDR3 region is CASSLGRRYEQYF. In DNA form, the CDR3 reads TGTGCCAGCAGCTTAGGTCGGAGATACGAGCAGTACTTC.

Of note for this clone: The junction differs from germline at one of its ends, possibly a read error. Other DNA sequences in the sample encode the same CDR3. The chain combines TRBV14 with TRBJ2-7; D unresolved. This CDR3 is 11 amino acids long. Germline CDR1 is SGHDN and CDR2 is FVKESK. The CDR3 loop is CASSQAYEQYF. CDR3 in DNA: TGTGCCAGCAGTCAAGCGTACGAGCAGTACTTC.

The V gene is TRBV27, the J gene TRBJ1-1; D unresolved. This CDR3 has 15 amino acids. The germline V gene has CDR1 MNHEY and CDR2 SMNVEV (reference sequence). With 0 bases removed from V and 0 bases from J, the gap between germline ends came to 8 bases. Here the CDR3 DNA reads TGTGCCAGCAGTTTATCCCCCAGAATGAACACTGAAGCTTTCTTT. Protein: CASSLSPRMNTEAFF.

This clone turned up a few times. V and J are TRBV27 and TRBJ1-2; D is uncertain. V was cut by 0 bases and J by 5 bases, with 4 bases left in between. Germline loops: CDR1 MNHEY, CDR2 SMNVEV (reference sequence). The CDR3 spans 12 residues. In DNA, the CDR3 is TGTGCCAGCAGTTTATCCGGGTATGGCTACACCTTC. Translating it yields CASSLSGYGYTF.

The chain has TRBV7-9 and TRBJ1-2; TRBD1 matches at 7 bases. Germline CDR1 reads SEHNR; CDR2 reads FQNEAQ (reference sequence). The CDR3 consists of 14 residues. With 1 base clipped from V and 6 bases from J, the junction kept 5 bases outside the gene matches. CDR3: CASSLESGTDGYTF. DNA for the CDR3: TGTGCCAGCAGCTTAGAAAGTGGGACAGATGGCTACACCTTC.

This chain uses TRBV7-2 with TRBJ1-2, with D uncertain. The V and J ends lost 4 bases and 5 bases respectively, with 17 bases between them. The CDR3 sequence is 15 residues long. Germline V gene sequence: CDR1 SGHTA, CDR2 FQGNSA. In DNA, the CDR3 is TGTGCCAGCAGCTCCCCTCCGAGGTCCATATATGGCTACACCTTC. Translating it yields CASSSPPRSIYGYTF.

The chain uses TRBV9 and TRBJ2-6; the match to TRBD1 covers 7 bases. The J segment lost 3 bases and the V segment lost 0 bases, leaving 3 bases of the junction unmatched. CDR3 length equals 16 residues. CDR1 and CDR2 (germline): SGDLS, YYNGEE. The CDR3 spells CASSVGGGGGANVLTF. For the CDR3, the DNA is TGTGCCAGCAGCGTAGGAGGGGGCGGTGGGGCCAACGTCCTGACTTTC.

V usage is TRBV6-1 and J usage is TRBJ1-5, with D maybe TRBD1 (5 bases). Germline lookup yields CDR1 MNHNS and CDR2 SASEGT. V lost 3 bases and J lost 3, with 12 bases in between. The CDR3 is made up of 15 amino acids. DNA of the CDR3: TGTGCCAGCAGTGAGAGGACACGGCTCAATCAGCCCCAGCATTTT. Translation: CASSERTRLNQPQHF.

The chain has TRBV9 and TRBJ2-7; the D is unclear. V was clipped by 4 bases and J by 0 bases, with 11 bases between them. Germline lookup yields CDR1 SGDLS and CDR2 YYNGEE. This CDR3 region has 14 residues. CDR3 DNA: TGTGCCAGCAGCCCACAGACGAGCTCCTACGAGCAGTACTTC. Translation gives CASSPQTSSYEQYF.

The V gene is TRBV5-1, the J gene TRBJ1-2; D call uncertain. The ends were cut back, 3 bases at V and 2 bases at J, with 11 bases in the middle. The germline V gene encodes CDR1 SGHRS and CDR2 YFSETQ. CDR3 size: 14 residues. The CDR3 protein is CASSSTAVNYGYTF. The CDR3, as DNA: TGCGCCAGCAGCTCGACCGCGGTGAACTATGGCTACACCTTC.

This rearrangement joins TRBV9 to TRBJ2-7, with D perhaps TRBD1 (6 bases). From germline, CDR1 is SGDLS and CDR2 YYNGEE. V was cut by 5 bases and J by 3 bases, with 15 bases left in between. The CDR3 runs to 14 residues. The CDR3 DNA is TGTGCCAGCAGTCCTACAGGGAGCAACTACGAGCAGTACTTC. This encodes CASSPTGSNYEQYF.

The chain joins TRBV19 to TRBJ1-4; the D is unclear. Trimming stripped 7 bases from V and 8 bases from J, with 17 bases between. Per germline, CDR1 LNHDA and CDR2 SQIVND (reference sequence). The length of the CDR3 is 14 residues. The CDR3 coding sequence is TGTGCCAGTACGACGAGGCAGTTTAACGAAAAACTGTTTTTT. Translating it yields CASTTRQFNEKLFF.

The chain has TRBV6-2 or TRBV6-3 and TRBJ2-3; possibly TRBD2 for D (5 bases). Looked up from germline, CDR1 is MNHEY and CDR2 is SVGEGT. Trimming left V 0 bases short and J 4 bases short, with 14 bases between. The CDR3 runs 16 residues. Here the CDR3 DNA reads TGTGCCAGCAGTTACTCAGGAGGAAACCCCCCAGATACGCAGTATTTT. Translated, it gives CASSYSGGNPPDTQYF.

This rearrangement joins TRBV5-4 to TRBJ2-1, with a possible D match to TRBD2 (7 bases). V lost 4 bases to trimming and J lost 4 bases, with 15 bases between them. Germline lookup yields CDR1 SGHNT and CDR2 YYREEE (reference sequence). CDR3 length equals 15 residues. The CDR3 loop reads CASSPSGGLYNEQFF. DNA for the CDR3: TGTGCCAGCAGCCCCTCGGGGGGCCTTTACAATGAGCAGTTCTTC. Combining the CDR3 with reference TRBV5-4 and TRBJ2-1 gives the whole variable domain ETGVTQSPTHLIKTRGQQVTLRCSSQSGHNTVSWYQQALGQGPQFIFQYYREEENGRGNFPPRFSGLQFPNYSSELNVNALELDDSALYLCASSPSGGLYNEQFFGPGTRLTVL.

The chain has TRBV6-5 and TRBJ2-5, with TRBD1 matching 8 bases. Germline V CDR1 and CDR2: MNHEY, SVGAGI. The trim removed 3 bases at V and 2 bases at J, leaving 8 bases unmatched. The CDR3 is made up of 16 amino acids. The CDR3 loop is CASSYIGRGRQETQYF. The CDR3 bases are TGTGCCAGCAGTTATATAGGCAGGGGGCGGCAAGAGACCCAGTACTTC.

This clone has just a few counts. V gene TRBV2 combines with J gene TRBJ1-1; weak D call: TRBD1 (6 bases). CDR3 size: 14 residues. Trimming removed 5 bases at V and 1 base at J, with 11 bases between. Germline values: CDR1 SNHLY, CDR2 FYNNEI. Here the CDR3 reads CASSFGQTNTEAFF. DNA for the CDR3: TGTGCCAGCAGTTTCGGACAGACGAACACTGAAGCTTTCTTT. Based on the CDR3 plus reference TRBV2 and TRBJ1-1, the full variable domain is EPEVTQTPSHQVTQMGQEVILRCVPISNHLYFYWYRQILGQKVEFLVSFYNNEISEKSEIFDDQFSVERPDGSNFTLKIRSTKLEDSAMYFCASSFGQTNTEAFFGQGTRLTVV.

This chain connects TRBV30 to TRBJ2-5, with TRBD2 matching over 8 bases. CDR1 and CDR2 from the germline V gene are GTSNPN and SVGIG (reference sequence). CDR3 length: 14 residues. Trimming removed 8 bases from V and 4 bases from J; junction bases left unmatched: 12. The CDR3: CAGSRASGLETQYF. The CDR3 DNA reads TGTGCCGGGTCCCGGGCTAGCGGGTTAGAGACCCAGTACTTC. The full variable domain, in which reference TRBV30 and TRBJ2-5 provide the parts outside the CDR3, is SQTIHQWPATLVQPVGSPLSLECTVEGTSNPNLYWYRQAAGRGLQLLFYSVGIGQISSEVPQNLSASRPQDRQFILSSKKLLLSDSGFYLCAGSRASGLETQYFGPGTRLLVL.

The CDR3 spells CASSERVTGVKAFF. The CDR3 DNA is TGTGCCAGCAGTGAACGGGTGACAGGGGTCAAGGCTTTCTTT. V usage is TRBV2 and J usage is TRBJ1-1; 8 bases are shared with TRBD1. This CDR3 comprises 14 residues. CDR1 is SNHLY and CDR2 is FYNNEI in the germline V gene. V was clipped by 2 bases and J by 11 bases; unmatched bases: 10.

The chain links TRBV5-4 to TRBJ2-2, with D perhaps matching TRBD1 (6 bases). Germline V CDR1 and CDR2: SGHNT, YYREEE (reference sequence). The CDR3 is 14 amino acids. Between the trimmed V and J ends, which lost 9 bases and 0 bases, there was a span of 12 bases. The CDR3 DNA is TGTGCCACCCGGACAGAGACGAACACCGGGGAGCTGTTTTTT. Translated: CATRTETNTGELFF.

The chain couples TRBV4-1 to TRBJ1-6; 9 nucleotides agree with TRBD1. The V segment lost 4 bases and the J segment 5 bases; nucleotides outside the gene matches: 6. CDR3 length: 16 amino acids. In germline, CDR1 is MGHRA, CDR2 YSYEKL. The CDR3, as DNA: TGCGCCAGCAGCCCGTCCCGGGACAGGGATAATTCACCCCTCCACTTT. Amino acids: CASSPSRDRDNSPLHF.

V usage is TRBV6-5 and J usage is TRBJ1-1; D gene uncertain. Germline CDR1 and CDR2: MNHEY and SVGAGI. The CDR3 consists of 13 residues. Trimming removed 4 bases from V and 9 bases from J, with 15 bases in between. The CDR3 coding sequence is TGTGCCAGCAGTTCGAGGACCGGGGAGAAAGCTTTCTTT. This encodes CASSSRTGEKAFF.

The chain employs TRBV3-1 (or the pseudogene TRBV3-2) and TRBJ1-5, with 9 nucleotides matching TRBD1. This CDR3 region has 15 residues. The V and J ends lost 4 bases and 4 bases, in that order; junction bases with no gene match: 5. Germline V gene sequence: CDR1 LGHDT, CDR2 YNNKEL (reference sequence). The CDR3 here is CASSPGQGRNQPQHF. The CDR3 DNA follows: TGTGCCAGCAGCCCCGGACAGGGGAGGAATCAGCCCCAGCATTTT.

This clone was found a few times. V usage is TRBV27 and J usage is TRBJ2-5; the D gene is possibly TRBD1 (6 bases). The CDR3 is 18 amino acids. Germline lookup yields CDR1 MNHEY and CDR2 SMNVEV (reference sequence). V was cut by 3 bases and J by 0 bases, with 20 bases left in between. In DNA form, the CDR3 reads TGTGCCAGCAGTTTGAAAGGGGGTCTCCGGGCGTACCAAGAGACCCAGTACTTC. This codes for CASSLKGGLRAYQETQYF.